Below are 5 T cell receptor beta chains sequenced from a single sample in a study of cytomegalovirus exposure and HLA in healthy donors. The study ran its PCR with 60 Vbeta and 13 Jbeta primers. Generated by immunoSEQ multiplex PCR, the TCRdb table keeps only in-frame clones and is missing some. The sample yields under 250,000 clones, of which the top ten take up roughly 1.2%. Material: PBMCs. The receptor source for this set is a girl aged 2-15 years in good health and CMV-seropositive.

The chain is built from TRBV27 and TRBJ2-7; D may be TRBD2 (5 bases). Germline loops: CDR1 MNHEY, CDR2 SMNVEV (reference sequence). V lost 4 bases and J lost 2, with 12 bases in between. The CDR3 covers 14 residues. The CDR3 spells CASSSPGLAYEQYF. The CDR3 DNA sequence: TGTGCCAGCAGTTCTCCAGGACTCGCCTACGAGCAGTACTTC.

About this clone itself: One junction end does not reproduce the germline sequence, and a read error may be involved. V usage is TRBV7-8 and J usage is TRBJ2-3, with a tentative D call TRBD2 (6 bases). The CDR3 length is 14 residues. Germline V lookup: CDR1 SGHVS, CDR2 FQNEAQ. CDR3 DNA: TGTGCCAGCACCTTAGCGGTACTAACAGATACGCAGTATTTT. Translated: CASTLAVLTDTQYF.

The CDR3, as DNA: TGTGCCAGTGACACTAGCGGGAGGGCCTCCTACGAGCAGTACTTC. Its protein product is CASDTSGRASYEQYF. The chain couples TRBV2 to TRBJ2-7; TRBD2 aligns across 13 bases. Germline CDR1 SNHLY, CDR2 FYNNEI. The junction had 5 bases not matched to a gene; V was cut back by 9 bases and J by 0 bases. The CDR3 is 15 amino acids.

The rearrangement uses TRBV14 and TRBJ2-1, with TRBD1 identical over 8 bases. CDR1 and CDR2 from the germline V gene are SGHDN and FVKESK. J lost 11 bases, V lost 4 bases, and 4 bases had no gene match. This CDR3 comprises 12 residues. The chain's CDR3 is CASSRQGSQQFF. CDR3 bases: TGTGCCAGCAGCCGACAGGGGAGCCAGCAGTTCTTC.

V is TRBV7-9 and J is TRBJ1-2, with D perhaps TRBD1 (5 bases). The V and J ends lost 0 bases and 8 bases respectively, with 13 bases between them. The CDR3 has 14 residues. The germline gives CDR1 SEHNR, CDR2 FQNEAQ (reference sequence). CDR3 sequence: CASSLAGDFYGYTF. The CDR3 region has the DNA TGTGCCAGCAGCTTAGCAGGGGATTTCTACGGCTACACCTTC.